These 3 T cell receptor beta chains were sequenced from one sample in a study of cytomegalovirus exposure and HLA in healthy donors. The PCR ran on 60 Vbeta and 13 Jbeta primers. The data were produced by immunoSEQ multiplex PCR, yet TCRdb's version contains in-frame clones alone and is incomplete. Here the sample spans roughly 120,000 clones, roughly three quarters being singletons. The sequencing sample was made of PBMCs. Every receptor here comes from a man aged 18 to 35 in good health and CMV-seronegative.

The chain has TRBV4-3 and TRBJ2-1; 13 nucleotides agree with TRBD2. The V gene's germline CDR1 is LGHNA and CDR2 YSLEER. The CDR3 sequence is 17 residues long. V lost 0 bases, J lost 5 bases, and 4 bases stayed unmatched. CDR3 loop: CASSQERTSGGNNEQFF. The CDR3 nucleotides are TGCGCCAGCAGCCAAGAACGGACTAGCGGGGGTAACAATGAGCAGTTCTTC.

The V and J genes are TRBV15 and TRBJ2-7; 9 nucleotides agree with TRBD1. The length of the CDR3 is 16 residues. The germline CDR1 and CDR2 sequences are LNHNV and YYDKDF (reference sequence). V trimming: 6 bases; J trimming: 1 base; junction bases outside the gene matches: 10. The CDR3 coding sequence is TGTGCCACCAGTCCTCCCACAGGGGGCCTTTCCTACGAGCAGTACTTC. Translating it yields CATSPPTGGLSYEQYF.

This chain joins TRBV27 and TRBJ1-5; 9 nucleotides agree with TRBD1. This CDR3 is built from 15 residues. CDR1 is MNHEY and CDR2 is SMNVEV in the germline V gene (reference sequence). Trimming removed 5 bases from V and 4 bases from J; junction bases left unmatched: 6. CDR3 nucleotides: TGTGCCAGCAGTGGAACCGGGACAGGGAATCAGCCCCAGCATTTT. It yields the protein CASSGTGTGNQPQHF.